This T cell receptor beta chain originates from a study of shared clonotypes between healthy human individuals. TCRdb's table, derived via immunoSEQ multiplex PCR, lists solely in-frame clones and lacks some. The sample has some 1.4 million clones, roughly 97% seen once. Trimming pared 6 bases from V and 5 bases from J, leaving 10 bases between. Germline loops: CDR1 SNHLY, CDR2 FYNNEI. This CDR3 contains 13 residues. Source material: naive CD4+ T cells sorted from blood. Subset in this sample: CD45RA+ positively selected. The chain uses TRBV2 and TRBJ1-4, with TRBD1 as a possible D gene (5 bases). The receptor was derived from a man aged 25 to 40 in good health. The CDR3 sequence: CASRTDLNEKLFF. CDR3 nucleotide sequence: TGTGCCAGCAGGACAGATTTGAATGAAAAACTGTTTTTT.